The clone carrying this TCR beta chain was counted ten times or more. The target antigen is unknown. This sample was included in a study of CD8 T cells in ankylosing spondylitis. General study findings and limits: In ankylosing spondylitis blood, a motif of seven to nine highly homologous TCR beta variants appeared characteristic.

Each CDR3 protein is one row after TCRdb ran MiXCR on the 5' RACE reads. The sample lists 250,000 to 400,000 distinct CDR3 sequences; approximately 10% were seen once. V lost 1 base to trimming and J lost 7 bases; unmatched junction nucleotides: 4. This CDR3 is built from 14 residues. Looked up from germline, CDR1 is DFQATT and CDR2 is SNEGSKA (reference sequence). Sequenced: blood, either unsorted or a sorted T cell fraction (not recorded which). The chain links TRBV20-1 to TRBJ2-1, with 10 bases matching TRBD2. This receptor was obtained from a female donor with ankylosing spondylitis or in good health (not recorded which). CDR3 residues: CSARGTSGLNEQFF. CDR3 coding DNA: TGCAGTGCTAGAGGGACTAGCGGCCTAAATGAGCAGTTCTTC.